Following are 21 T cell receptor beta chains from one sample sequenced in a study of regulatory T cells in long-lasting Graves disease. Time point of the sample: newly diagnosed GD, antithyroid drugs for less than 3 months. Extracted PBMC RNA gave rise to the TCR library. With iRepertoire HTBI primers and Arm-PCR of CDR3 regions, TCR beta libraries were built. TCRdb re-called the multiplex PCR reads through MiXCR, storing one row per CDR3 protein. The sample lists about 610,000 distinct CDR3 sequences, about 16% occurring once. Another study also made use of these data, one on T cells in Graves' hyperthyroidism and ophthalmopathy.

Material: peripheral blood mononuclear cells (PBMCs), obtained at new diagnosis, from a patient treated with antithyroid drugs. These receptors all stem from a man younger than 35 with Graves disease.

The count of this clonotype is one. The chain employs TRBV5-6 and TRBJ2-3; unclear D gene. The germline gives CDR1 SGHDT, CDR2 YYEEEE. The germline V and J ends were trimmed by 5 bases and 0 bases, with 13 bases remaining between them. The CDR3 sequence is 15 residues long. Here the CDR3 DNA reads TGTGCCAGCAGTCCCACTAAAACTAGCACAGATACGCAGTATTTT. It specifies CASSPTKTSTDTQYF.

This clonotype was counted a few times. The chain employs TRBV2 and TRBJ2-3; TRBD2 matches at 8 bases. The CDR3 has 17 amino acids. Germline trimming cut 6 bases from V and 2 bases from J; bases unmatched to any gene: 13. The germline V gene has CDR1 SNHLY and CDR2 FYNNEI. The CDR3 sequence: CASSPTGSGRSTDTQYF. The CDR3 DNA reads as TGTGCCAGCAGCCCCACTGGGAGCGGGAGATCCACAGATACGCAGTATTTT.

This clonotype occurred a few times. V is TRBV6-2 or TRBV6-3 and J is TRBJ2-7; TRBD2 matches 11 bases. Judging by the DNA end, TRBJ2-3 fits better; the J call may be wrong. Germline assignment: CDR1 MNHEY and CDR2 SVGEGT. The CDR3 runs to 18 residues. CDR3 sequence reads: CASSVPSTSGRIRDTQYF. The DNA of the CDR3 is TGTGCCAGCAGTGTCCCATCTACTAGCGGGAGAATCAGAGATACGCAGTATTTT.

The J gene is TRBJ2-7, the V gene TRBV19; 7 nucleotides line up with TRBD2. Looked up from germline, CDR1 is LNHDA and CDR2 is SQIVND (reference sequence). This CDR3 region has 20 residues. Unmatched junction bases numbered 18, after V lost 1 base and J lost 0 bases. The CDR3 here is CASSIVGRIASGPRSYEQYF. For the CDR3, the DNA is TGTGCCAGTAGTATAGTGGGAAGGATAGCTAGCGGTCCACGCTCCTACGAGCAGTACTTC.

The V gene is TRBV20-1, the J gene TRBJ2-5, with 9 positions matching TRBD2. The CDR3 length is 13 residues. V was clipped by 6 bases and J by 4 bases; unmatched bases: 6. Germline V gene sequence: CDR1 DFQATT, CDR2 SNEGSKA (reference sequence). The CDR3 spells CSAIGRGGETQYF. CDR3 DNA sequence: TGCAGTGCCATAGGGCGGGGGGGAGAGACCCAGTACTTC.

The chain combines TRBV6-5 with TRBJ1-3, with unresolved D. Trimming left V 0 bases short and J 2 bases short, with 8 bases between. Germline V gives CDR1 MNHEY, CDR2 SVGAGI. The CDR3 is 15 amino acids. CDR3 in amino acids: CASSYSNGAGNTIYF. The CDR3 DNA reads TGTGCCAGCAGTTACTCGAACGGGGCTGGAAACACCATATATTTT.

On this clonotype itself: This clone may be a read error of a much larger clone one base away. This CDR3 fails to terminate in the conserved phenylalanine or tryptophan, so it likely reflects a read error. V and J are TRBV5-1 and TRBJ2-3; 7 bases are shared with TRBD1. The CDR3 contains 16 residues. Germline V gene sequence: CDR1 SGHRS, CDR2 YFSETQ. With 4 bases clipped from V and 3 bases from J, the junction kept 11 bases outside the gene matches. CDR3 sequence (DNA): TGCGCCAGCAGCCGACAACCAGGGGGAGATACAGATACGCAGTATCTT. Its translation is CASSRQPGGDTDTQYL.

The sample holds many counts of this clonotype. V and J are TRBV7-9 and TRBJ2-1, with D possibly TRBD2 on 5 matching bases. Germline V gene data show CDR1 as SEHNR and CDR2 as FQNEAQ (reference sequence). V dropped 8 bases and J dropped 2 bases, with 10 bases sitting between them. This CDR3 has 13 residues. DNA of the CDR3: TGTGCCAGCCCGGGATACACCTACAATGAGCAGTTCTTC. Translating it yields CASPGYTYNEQFF.

The chain recombines TRBV27 with TRBJ2-2, with D possibly matching TRBD1 (6 bases). Trimming removed 7 bases at V and 1 base at J, with 16 bases between. Germline V gene lookup returns CDR1 MNHEY and CDR2 SMNVEV (reference sequence). The CDR3 is made up of 16 amino acids. CDR3: CASMLTGPLNTGELFF. The CDR3 DNA is TGTGCCAGCATGTTGACAGGCCCATTGAACACCGGGGAGCTGTTTTTT.

This clonotype was counted at least ten times. The chain has TRBV27 and TRBJ2-7, with D possibly TRBD2 on 5 matching bases. Germline CDR1 and CDR2: MNHEY and SMNVEV (reference sequence). The V gene lost 5 bases and the J gene lost 0 bases, with 14 bases spanning the gap. This CDR3 has 15 amino acids. The DNA of the CDR3 is TGTGCCAGCAGTGCCGTAGCGCTAAGCTCCTACGAGCAGTACTTC. It codes for CASSAVALSSYEQYF.

There are a few counts of this clonotype. The chain couples TRBV12-3 or TRBV12-4 to TRBJ2-2; 12 bases fit TRBD2. This CDR3 region has 13 residues. The trim removed 10 bases at V and 6 bases at J, leaving 3 bases unmatched. The CDR3 sequence: CATTSGRPGELFF. In DNA form, the CDR3 reads TGTGCCACCACTAGCGGGAGGCCCGGGGAGCTGTTTTTT.

In this sample, this clonotype turned up many times. The V call is TRBV9, the J call TRBJ1-1, with 8 nucleotides matching TRBD1. Trimming cost V 4 bases and J 5 bases; bases outside gene matches: 7. Germline V CDR1 and CDR2: SGDLS, YYNGEE. CDR3 length: 14 residues. The CDR3 region has the DNA TGTGCCAGCAGCCCTCCCAGGGGGCGGACTGAAGCTTTCTTT. Residues: CASSPPRGRTEAFF.

This clonotype occurred a few times. This chain uses TRBV6-1 with TRBJ1-1, with D perhaps matching TRBD1 (5 bases). Per the germline V gene, CDR1 is MNHNS and CDR2 is SASEGT. The CDR3 totals 15 residues. Trimming removed 6 bases at V and 3 bases at J, with 17 bases between. The CDR3 loop is CASSPAGSGYTEAFF. CDR3 nucleotides: TGTGCCAGCAGCCCCGCAGGGTCGGGGTACACTGAAGCTTTCTTT.

The chain employs TRBV6-2 or TRBV6-3 and TRBJ2-1; D assignment may be TRBD1 or TRBD2 (6 bases each). Trimming took 6 bases from V and 1 from J, leaving 25 bases between them. The CDR3 sequence is 19 residues long. Germline loops: CDR1 MNHEY, CDR2 SVGEGT. The CDR3: CASSQLWDNRAGSYNEQFF. As DNA, the CDR3 is TGTGCCAGCAGCCAACTTTGGGACAACAGGGCGGGATCCTACAATGAGCAGTTCTTC.

This clonotype was seen many times. The chain carries TRBV5-1 and TRBJ2-5; 9 bases fit TRBD2. The V and J ends lost 0 bases and 5 bases, in that order; junction bases with no gene match: 8. The V gene's germline CDR1 is SGHRS and CDR2 YFSETQ. The CDR3 is 16 residues long. Here the CDR3 reads CASSLVREGRLETQYF. In DNA form, the CDR3 reads TGCGCCAGCAGCTTGGTGCGGGAGGGCCGATTGGAGACCCAGTACTTC.

This clonotype has at least ten counts. This rearrangement joins TRBV3-1 to TRBJ2-1; D is unclear. V lost 8 bases to trimming and J lost 1 base, with 6 bases between them. This CDR3 region has 12 residues. CDR1 and CDR2 (germline): LGHDT, YNNKEL (reference sequence). CDR3 sequence: CASWSSYNEQFF. CDR3 DNA: TGTGCCAGCTGGAGTTCCTACAATGAGCAGTTCTTC.

In its sample, this clonotype was seen a few times. CDR3 loop: CASRGDLGGDEQFF. In DNA form, the CDR3 reads TGCGCCAGCAGGGGGGACCTGGGGGGCGATGAGCAGTTCTTC. The chain carries TRBV10-1 and TRBJ2-1; D assignment may be TRBD1 or TRBD2 (6 bases each). The CDR3 contains 14 residues. Trimming left V 6 bases short and J 8 bases short, with 17 bases between. In germline, CDR1 is WNHNN, CDR2 SYGVQD (reference sequence).

J is TRBJ2-3 and V is TRBV15; 10 bases fit TRBD1. The assigned J gene may be wrong: the sequence end matches TRBJ2-7 better. In germline, CDR1 is LNHNV, CDR2 YYDKDF (reference sequence). CDR3 length: 15 amino acids. This chain's CDR3 is CATSGQGGLGLTQYF. The CDR3 DNA reads as TGTGCCACCAGCGGACAGGGGGGACTAGGTCTAACGCAGTACTTC.

This clonotype has at least ten counts. The V and J genes are TRBV12-3 or TRBV12-4 and TRBJ2-5; TRBD2 might be the D (6 bases). Trimming cost V 4 bases and J 4 bases, with 10 bases left between them. The CDR3 totals 13 residues. This CDR3 is CASSWGVGETQYF. The CDR3 nucleotides read TGTGCCAGCAGTTGGGGGGTAGGAGAGACCCAGTACTTC.

The sample holds a few counts of this clonotype. The CDR3 reads CASRHRRLSGNTIYF. CDR3 DNA: TGTGCCAGCAGGCATAGACGACTCTCTGGAAACACCATATATTTT. The genes are TRBV12-3 or TRBV12-4 and TRBJ1-3; D unresolved. Trimming cost V 6 bases and J 0 bases, with 12 bases left between them. The CDR3 covers 15 residues.

This clonotype was seen a handful of times. This sequence joins TRBV6-1 and TRBJ1-2; 9 bases line up with TRBD1. The CDR3 sequence is 15 residues long. Germline values: CDR1 MNHNS, CDR2 SASEGT. Losses at the gene ends were 7 bases for V and 0 bases for J; bases not matched to a gene: 6. The CDR3 sequence is CASKTGGIANYGYTF. The CDR3 DNA is TGTGCCAGCAAGACAGGGGGAATTGCTAACTATGGCTACACCTTC.